What follows are 26 T cell receptor beta chains derived from one specimen sequenced in a study of response to subunit inactivated influenza vaccine. TCRdb called the RT-PCR reads again in MiXCR, with one record for every CDR3 protein. The repertoire holds about 500,000 distinct CDR3 sequences, with approximately 15% as singletons. The specimen was CD4+ T cells sorted from PBMCs, collected 23 to 25 months after vaccination. These receptors came from a man aged 50 to 69 who received an inactivated influenza vaccine.

The chain joins TRBV3-1 to TRBJ1-2; D might be TRBD1 (5 bases). The CDR3 has 14 residues. V was clipped by 3 bases and J by 3 bases, with 11 bases between them. CDR1 is LGHDT, CDR2 YNNKEL, per germline (reference sequence). The CDR3 sequence: CASSQAGTHYGYTF. The DNA for the CDR3 is TGTGCCAGCAGCCAGGCCGGGACCCACTATGGCTACACCTTC.

The V call is TRBV29-1, the J call TRBJ1-1; D is uncertain. This CDR3 has 12 amino acids. Between the trimmed V and J ends, which lost 4 bases and 0 bases, there was a span of 6 bases. In germline, CDR1 is SQVTM, CDR2 ANQGSEA. This CDR3 is CSVAVMNTEAFF. In nucleotides, the CDR3 is TGCAGCGTTGCGGTGATGAACACTGAAGCTTTCTTT. The variable domain in full, with the rest retrieved from reference TRBV29-1 and TRBJ1-1, is SAVISQKPSRDICQRGTSLTIQCQVDSQVTMMFWYRQQPGQSLTLIATANQGSEATYESGFVIDKFPISRPNLTFSTLTVSNMSPEDSSIYLCSVAVMNTEAFFGQGTRLTVV.

The chain combines TRBV7-8 with TRBJ2-7; D is perhaps TRBD1 or TRBD2 (5 bases each). The ends were cut back, 7 bases at V and 3 bases at J, with 16 bases in the middle. Germline V gives CDR1 SGHVS, CDR2 FQNEAQ. The CDR3 is made up of 14 amino acids. CDR3: CASTAAGSGYEQYF. The CDR3 DNA follows: TGTGCCAGCACCGCAGCAGGGAGTGGCTACGAGCAGTACTTC.

The chain couples TRBV5-6 to TRBJ1-2; D not resolved. Germline loops: CDR1 SGHDT, CDR2 YYEEEE. Trimming removed 4 bases from V and 0 bases from J, with 13 bases in between. This CDR3 contains 15 residues. The CDR3 DNA sequence: TGTGCCAGCAGCCCGGCACCAACCGCTAACTATGGCTACACCTTC. Its protein is CASSPAPTANYGYTF.

The V call is TRBV18, the J call TRBJ2-3, with D unresolved. The CDR3 sequence is 14 residues long. Trimming took 5 bases from V and 3 from J, leaving 12 bases between them. Germline V gene sequence: CDR1 KGHSH, CDR2 LQKENI. The CDR3 sequence: CASSAEHGTDTQYF. The DNA for the CDR3 is TGTGCCAGCTCAGCCGAACATGGGACAGATACGCAGTATTTT. Supplemented by reference TRBV18 and TRBJ2-3, the full variable domain reads NAGVMQNPRHLVRRRGQEARLRCSPMKGHSHVYWYRQLPEEGLKFMVYLQKENIIDESGMPKERFSAEFPKEGPSILRIQQVVRGDSAAYFCASSAEHGTDTQYFGPGTRLTVL.

This clonotype came up many times. The rearrangement joins TRBV12-3 or TRBV12-4 to TRBJ2-2; D may be TRBD1 (5 bases). The V gene lost 10 bases and the J gene lost 6 bases, with 9 bases spanning the gap. This CDR3 spans 11 amino acids. The CDR3 sequence is CATRDPGELFF. The CDR3 DNA is TGTGCCACCAGGGATCCCGGGGAGCTGTTTTTT.

In this sample, this clonotype turned up a few times. The CDR3 DNA is TGCGCCAGCAGACTTGTGTTCACCGGGGAGCTGTTTTTT. Translating it yields CASRLVFTGELFF. The chain recombines TRBV5-1 with TRBJ2-2; D is uncertain. The CDR3 runs 13 residues. Trimming took 5 bases from V and 4 from J, leaving 9 bases between them. Per the germline V gene, CDR1 is SGHRS and CDR2 is YFSETQ.

This clonotype showed up just a few times. V gene TRBV4-1 combines with J gene TRBJ2-3, with 12 bases that match TRBD2. This CDR3 comprises 18 residues. J was trimmed by 0 bases and V by 3 bases; bases with no gene match: 7. CDR1 MGHRA and CDR2 YSYEKL come from the germline V gene. In nucleotides, the CDR3 is TGCGCCAGCAGCCATAGGGCTAGCGGGGGGGCTAGCACAGATACGCAGTATTTT. This codes for CASSHRASGGASTDTQYF.

This clonotype was counted between two and nine times. This chain joins TRBV20-1 and TRBJ1-6; the D gene is possibly TRBD1 (5 bases). Trimming removed 5 bases from V and 3 bases from J, with 11 bases in between. This CDR3 has 14 residues. CDR1 is DFQATT and CDR2 is SNEGSKA in the germline V gene (reference sequence). CDR3 sequence (DNA): TGCAGTGCTTTCGGGGGGGGCTATAATTCACCCCTCCACTTT. This codes for CSAFGGGYNSPLHF.

There are a few counts of this clonotype. The rearrangement links TRBV9 to TRBJ2-1, with 10 bases lining up with TRBD2. This CDR3 comprises 15 residues. Germline CDR1 is SGDLS and CDR2 is YYNGEE. The V and J ends lost 4 bases and 2 bases, in that order; junction bases with no gene match: 3. DNA of the CDR3: TGTGCCAGCAGCCCTAGCGGGGGACCCTACAATGAGCAGTTCTTC. Translating gives CASSPSGGPYNEQFF.

This clonotype was seen many times. The chain has TRBV27 and TRBJ1-5; possible D gene TRBD1, 5 bases. This CDR3 comprises 14 residues. Trimming took 6 bases from V and 5 from J, leaving 14 bases between them. CDR1 and CDR2 (germline): MNHEY, SMNVEV (reference sequence). This CDR3 is CASSPLGGYQPQHF. The DNA for the CDR3 is TGTGCCAGCAGCCCGTTGGGGGGGTATCAGCCCCAGCATTTT.

This clonotype was detected only a few times. The CDR3 DNA reads TGCAGTGCTAGGGTCACTAGCGGGTTAGATACGCAGTATTTT. It encodes CSARVTSGLDTQYF. The V call is TRBV20-1, the J call TRBJ2-3; TRBD2 matches at 9 bases. Germline CDR1 is DFQATT and CDR2 is SNEGSKA (reference sequence). V dropped 3 bases and J dropped 5; count of bases not matched to a gene: 6. The CDR3 loop spans 14 amino acids.

A few counts support this clonotype. The genes are TRBV4-3 and TRBJ1-5; D perhaps matches TRBD1 (5 bases). CDR3 size: 17 residues. CDR1 LGHNA and CDR2 YSLEER come from the germline V gene. V lost 1 base and J lost 10, with 23 bases in between. DNA of the CDR3: TGCGCCAGCAGCCAAGTGGTCGGTGGACAAATTGCAGTACCCCAGCATTTT. Encoded protein: CASSQVVGGQIAVPQHF.

This clonotype was counted between two and nine times. The V and J genes are TRBV7-2 and TRBJ2-7, with D perhaps matching TRBD1 (6 bases). CDR1 and CDR2 (germline): SGHTA, FQGNSA. Trimming cost V 6 bases and J 4 bases, with 10 bases left between them. The CDR3 extends over 12 amino acids. The CDR3 spells CASSNRVYEQYF. For the CDR3, the DNA is TGTGCCAGCAGTAACAGGGTTTACGAGCAGTACTTC.

This clonotype turned up a few times. CDR3 loop: CSAPLSGETEAFF. Here the CDR3 DNA reads TGCAGTGCCCCCTTGTCAGGGGAAACTGAAGCTTTCTTT. J is TRBJ1-1 and V is TRBV20-1, with a possible D match to TRBD1 (6 bases). V was shortened by 6 bases and J by 5 bases, with 16 bases between the two germline ends. CDR1 is DFQATT and CDR2 is SNEGSKA in the germline V gene (reference sequence). The CDR3 length is 13 residues.

This rearrangement joins TRBV28 to TRBJ2-7; 9 positions match TRBD2. V was clipped by 2 bases and J by 8 bases; unmatched bases: 4. Looked up from germline, CDR1 is MDHEN and CDR2 is SYDVKM. There are 13 residues in the CDR3. The CDR3 DNA reads as TGTGCCAGCAGTTTAGCGGGGGGGACTCAGCAGTACTTC. Residues: CASSLAGGTQQYF.

This clonotype has just a few counts. The genes are TRBV4-1 and TRBJ2-5; 7 bases fit TRBD2. CDR3 length equals 16 residues. The ends lost 1 base at V and 6 bases at J; junction bases unmatched: 11. Germline CDR1 and CDR2: MGHRA and YSYEKL. The CDR3, as DNA: TGCGCCAGCAGCCAAGTTTGGACTAGACCTTATAAGACCCAGTACTTC. Encoded protein: CASSQVWTRPYKTQYF.

The sample holds a few counts of this clonotype. The rearrangement uses TRBV12-3 or TRBV12-4 and TRBJ2-7; D is possibly TRBD1 (6 bases). V shed 5 bases and J shed 5 bases, with 16 bases lying between them. The CDR3 covers 14 residues. CDR3 in amino acids: CASSPLQGPNEQYF. DNA for the CDR3: TGTGCCAGCAGTCCTTTACAGGGCCCCAACGAGCAGTACTTC.

In this sample, this clonotype turned up a few times. The V and J genes are TRBV27 and TRBJ2-7, with 8 bases matching TRBD1. Germline assignment: CDR1 MNHEY and CDR2 SMNVEV (reference sequence). This CDR3 region has 14 residues. The trim removed 6 bases at V and 3 bases at J, leaving 7 bases unmatched. Written as DNA, the CDR3 is TGTGCCAGCAGCCCGACAGGGGCGTTCTACGAGCAGTACTTC. Protein: CASSPTGAFYEQYF.

This clonotype was seen a single time. An end of the junction differs from the germline gene, which may be a read error. The J gene is TRBJ2-7, the V gene TRBV4-1, with 10 bases fitting TRBD1. CDR3 length: 16 amino acids. Germline V gives CDR1 MGHRA, CDR2 YSYEKL. For the CDR3, the DNA is TGCGCCAGCAGCCGCATCCGGGACAGGGGCTCCCACGAGCAGTACTTC. It is translated as CASSRIRDRGSHEQYF.

The table lists this clonotype with a few counts. The chain employs TRBV4-1 and TRBJ2-3; D is possibly TRBD1 (5 bases). Trimming left V 1 base short and J 4 bases short, with 12 bases between. CDR1 is MGHRA, CDR2 YSYEKL, per germline. This CDR3 contains 15 residues. CDR3 sequence: CASSQGTIRADTQYF. The CDR3 nucleotides are TGCGCCAGCAGCCAAGGGACAATACGTGCAGATACGCAGTATTTT.

The J gene is TRBJ1-1, the V gene TRBV6-5; D gene unclear. Trimming removed 0 bases from V and 3 bases from J, with 8 bases in between. The CDR3 has 14 residues. Germline CDR1 and CDR2: MNHEY and SVGAGI. The CDR3 spells CASSYSPHHTEAFF. The CDR3 DNA is TGTGCCAGCAGTTACTCCCCCCACCACACTGAAGCTTTCTTT.

The chain is built from TRBV3-1 and TRBJ2-7, with D possibly matching TRBD1 (5 bases). From germline, CDR1 is LGHDT and CDR2 YNNKEL (reference sequence). Trimming left V 1 base short and J 9 bases short, with 10 bases between. The CDR3 runs to 12 residues. CDR3 nucleotides: TGTGCCAGCAGCCAAGTATCAACAGGGCAGTACTTC. Its protein is CASSQVSTGQYF.

The genes are TRBV4-3 and TRBJ2-1; 12 bases line up with TRBD2. CDR3 length: 17 amino acids. Trimming cost V 3 bases and J 4 bases; bases outside gene matches: 7. Germline V gene data show CDR1 as LGHNA and CDR2 as YSLEER. The CDR3 DNA sequence: TGCGCCAGCAGCCAGGGGATCCTAGCGGGAGGGTACAATGAGCAGTTCTTC. Protein sequence: CASSQGILAGGYNEQFF.

The rearrangement links TRBV4-2 to TRBJ1-6, with TRBD1 matching over 7 bases. This CDR3 comprises 17 residues. CDR1 and CDR2 from the germline V gene are LGHNA and YNFKEQ. Germline trimming cut 4 bases from V and 7 bases from J; bases unmatched to any gene: 13. CDR3 bases: TGTGCCAGCAGCCTCGTGCGGGACAGCAAGGAAAATTCACCCCTCCACTTT. It codes for CASSLVRDSKENSPLHF.

J is TRBJ2-2 and V is TRBV10-3; TRBD1 might be the D (5 bases). The CDR3 is 16 residues long. The germline CDR1 and CDR2 sequences are ENHRY and SYGVKD. V was cut by 6 bases and J by 0 bases, with 14 bases left in between. The CDR3 region is CAIRDTSTANTGELFF. The CDR3 nucleotides are TGTGCCATCAGGGACACGTCCACTGCGAACACCGGGGAGCTGTTTTTT.